These T cell receptor beta chains were read from a single sample in a study of HIV-infected patients and healthy controls. Via MiXCR, TCRdb re-called the 5' RACE reads, giving one row per CDR3 protein. The sample lists about 15,000 distinct CDR3 sequences, around 6.7% occurring once. Sequenced: blood. The receptors derive from an adult in good health. The CDR3 runs from the conserved cysteine through the conserved F or W. Fields, in order: V gene, clone size, J gene, D gene, CDR3 DNA, CDR3 protein. The D gene is left open where the match is weak. Where a row states a size, it is once, few, many or the class of an expanded clone; other rows omit it.

TRBV7-2	many	TRBJ2-3	NA	TGTGCCAGCAGTGTAGGGGGGGGGAGAATTCGGCCGGATACGCAGTATTTT	CASSVGGGRIRPDTQYF
TRBV5-5	few	TRBJ1-5	NA	TGTGCCAGCAGCTTCGGACACAAAAATCAGCCCCAGCATTTT	CASSFGHKNQPQHF
TRBV19	many	TRBJ2-7	NA	TGTGCCAGTAGTCCAGGACTTGTCTACGAGCAGTACTTC	CASSPGLVYEQYF
TRBV12-3/TRBV12-4	few	TRBJ1-2	NA	TGTGCCAGCAGCCCCGGACAACTCTATGGCTACACCTTC	CASSPGQLYGYTF
TRBV24-1	medium-sized	TRBJ2-1	NA	TGTGCCACCAGTGACGTCACGGGCCGACTTAACAATGAGCAGTTCTTC	CATSDVTGRLNNEQFF
TRBV29-1	many	TRBJ1-1	NA	TGCAGCGTTGGTCATGGGACTGAAGCTTTCTTT	CSVGHGTEAFF
TRBV7-9	many	TRBJ2-7	NA	TGTGCCAGCATAACCACGCAACAAAACCCCCACGAGCAGTACTTC	CASITTQQNPHEQYF
TRBV19	medium-sized	TRBJ2-1	TRBD2	TGTGCCAGTAGTCCGGGACGGAGGACTAGCGGGTCTAGCTCCTACAATGAGCAGTTCTTC	CASSPGRRTSGSSSYNEQFF
TRBV4-2	many	TRBJ2-7	NA	TGTGCCAGCAGCCGGGGGAAACCCTACGAGCAGTACTTC	CASSRGKPYEQYF
TRBV7-2	many	TRBJ2-1	TRBD2	TGTGCCAGCAGCTTCCTTACTAGCGGAGGGATGATGCTCTTC	CASSFLTSGGMMLF
TRBV7-8	many	TRBJ2-4	TRBD1	TGTGCCAGCAGCGTGGACAGGGATAAGAACATTCAGTACTTC	CASSVDRDKNIQYF
TRBV10-2	many	TRBJ2-3	TRBD2	TGCGCCAGCAGATCTCCGGGACTAGCGGGGAGTACGCAGTATTTT	CASRSPGLAGSTQYF
TRBV7-2	many	TRBJ2-7	NA	TGTGCCAGCAGCCCAGGCAGGGGTGGGTACGAGCAGTACTTC	CASSPGRGGYEQYF
TRBV27	NA	TRBJ2-1	TRBD2	TGTGCCAGCACTACCAGCGGGGGGGCATACAATGAGCAGTTCTTC	CASTTSGGAYNEQFF
TRBV20-1	many	TRBJ2-4	NA	TGCAGTGCTATTTCCTCAGGGAATCGGGAAAACATTCAGTACTTC	CSAISSGNRENIQYF
TRBV19	many	TRBJ2-7	NA	TGTGCCAGTAGGCGCATCGGGGGTTCCTACGAGCAGTACTTC	CASRRIGGSYEQYF
TRBV18	many	TRBJ1-1	NA	TGTGCCAGCTCAGGAGACATAACCCAGAACACTGAAGCTTTCTTT	CASSGDITQNTEAFF
TRBV25-1	many	TRBJ1-2	TRBD1	TGTGCCAGCAGGGGGGACAGGGGCTCCAACTATGGCTACACCTTC	CASRGDRGSNYGYTF
TRBV2	many	TRBJ2-3	NA	TGTGCCAGCAGTGACGGGACTGTATACACAGATACGCAGTATTTT	CASSDGTVYTDTQYF
TRBV10-2	many	TRBJ2-5	TRBD2	TGCGCCAGCAGTCCCCTACTAAGCGGGAGGCGACAAGAGACCCAGTACTTC	CASSPLLSGRRQETQYF
TRBV7-9	NA	TRBJ2-5	NA	TGTGCCAGCAGCTACGGTTTAGGGTTTAGAAAGACCCAGTACTTC	CASSYGLGFRKTQYF
TRBV6-6	NA	TRBJ2-2	TRBD1	TGTGCCAGCAGGCGCGAGGAAAGGACAGGGTTTCCCGGGGAGCTGTTTTTT	CASRREERTGFPGELFF
TRBV29-1	many	TRBJ1-1	NA	TGCAGCGTTGATTCTTTGCGGACCGAAGCTTTCTTT	CSVDSLRTEAFF
TRBV18	many	TRBJ1-6	NA	TGTGCCAGCTCACCCCCCGGCAAGTCCCTCCACTTT	CASSPPGKSLHF
TRBV29-1	NA	TRBJ2-1	TRBD2	TGCAGCGTAGCGGGAGGGGGGAATGAGCAGTTCTTC	CSVAGGGNEQFF
TRBV5-6	many	TRBJ2-5	NA	TGTGCCAGCGCAATGACGAGAGAGACCCAGTACTTC	CASAMTRETQYF
TRBV6-2/TRBV6-3	medium-sized	TRBJ2-1	TRBD2	TGTGCCAGCAGTTCTAGAGAAGTTCTAGCGGGGGGCCATGAGCAGTTCTTC	CASSSREVLAGGHEQFF
TRBV25-1	many	TRBJ2-2	NA	TGTGCCAGCCACAACGGTTGGCGAAACACCGGGGAGCTGTTTTTT	CASHNGWRNTGELFF
TRBV14	many	TRBJ1-1	NA	TGTGCCAGCAGCCAAGAGAACAGCATGAACACTGAAGCTTTCTTT	CASSQENSMNTEAFF
TRBV12-3/TRBV12-4	many	TRBJ2-7	NA	TGTGCCAGCAGTTTAGAGTGGCCCCGAGGGGTTGTCGTCGAGCAGTACTTC	CASSLEWPRGVVVEQYF
TRBV25-1	NA	TRBJ1-2	NA	TGTGCCAGCAGTGAATTTGGGAGGTCCGGGCACTATGGCTACACCTTC	CASSEFGRSGHYGYTF
TRBV20-1	many	TRBJ2-7	TRBD2	TGCAGTGCTAGGGGGACTAGCGGGGGCGAGCAGTACTTC	CSARGTSGGEQYF
TRBV14	NA	TRBJ2-1	NA	TGTGCCAGCAGCCTCTTAGGCGGTCTTGAGTTCTTC	CASSLLGGLEFF
TRBV20-1	many	TRBJ2-4	NA	TGCAGTGCTAGTATGGCGACCAAAAACATTCAGTACTTC	CSASMATKNIQYF
TRBV24-1	many	TRBJ2-1	TRBD1	TGTGCCACCAGTGACCCCGGGACAGGGTGGGATGAGCAGTTCTTC	CATSDPGTGWDEQFF
TRBV4-1	many	TRBJ1-3	NA	TGCGCCAGCAGCCAACCTAAATTTGAAAACACCATATATTTT	CASSQPKFENTIYF
TRBV6-5	many	TRBJ2-3	NA	TGTGCCAGCAGTAACTTCGGGGGCAGCACAGATACGCAGTATTTT	CASSNFGGSTDTQYF
TRBV7-2	NA	TRBJ2-5	TRBD2	TGTGCCAGCAGGTCGGGACTAGCCTTCCGAGAGACCCAGTACTTC	CASRSGLAFRETQYF
TRBV7-3	many	TRBJ2-5	NA	TGTGCCAGCAGCTCAACACTTCAAGAGACCCAGTACTTC	CASSSTLQETQYF
TRBV7-3	medium-sized	TRBJ2-3	TRBD1	TGTGCCAGCAGCTACAGGGGGTCGGGGGCCGTCACAGATACGCAGTATTTT	CASSYRGSGAVTDTQYF